Listed below are T cell receptor beta chains from one sample, sequenced in a study of T cell repertoires in ileal Crohn's disease. The protocol was immunoSEQ multiplex PCR, while the TCRdb copy is restricted to in-frame clones and leaves out a portion. The table has about 5,400 clones, about four fifths seen once. Sequenced material: ileal tissue. These receptors all stem from an adult with Crohn's disease. The CDR3 runs from the conserved cysteine through the conserved F or W. Fields, in order: J gene, D gene, clone size, V gene, CDR3 DNA, CDR3 protein. The D gene is left open where the match is weak. A clone size is listed for some rows: how often the clone was seen (once, few, many), or a class if it is expanded.

J: TRBJ1-2
D: NA
size: NA
V: TRBV15
DNA: TGTGCCACCAGCAGAGTTGCAGCTGAAGACTATGGCTACACCTTC
CDR3: CATSRVAAEDYGYTF

J: TRBJ2-3
D: TRBD2
size: NA
V: TRBV29-1
DNA: TGCAGCGTTGAAGGACTAGCGGGAGGCACAGATACGCAGTATTTT
CDR3: CSVEGLAGGTDTQYF

J: TRBJ2-6
D: NA
size: NA
V: TRBV28
DNA: TGTGCCAGCAGCCTAAACTCTGGGGCCAACGTCCTGACTTTC
CDR3: CASSLNSGANVLTF

J: TRBJ1-3
D: TRBD1
size: NA
V: TRBV9
DNA: TGTGCCAGCAGCTCTACCGGGACAGGGGGAAACACCATATATTTT
CDR3: CASSSTGTGGNTIYF

J: TRBJ1-5
D: NA
size: NA
V: TRBV7-2
DNA: TGTGCCAGCAGCCCCAGTCGGGTGTTCAATCAGCCCCAGCATTTT
CDR3: CASSPSRVFNQPQHF

J: TRBJ2-7
D: NA
size: NA
V: TRBV5-6
DNA: TGTGCCAGCAGCGGAGGGGACGAGCAGTACTTC
CDR3: CASSGGDEQYF

J: TRBJ1-2
D: NA
size: NA
V: TRBV6-5
DNA: TGTGCCAGCAGTTATGCGGTGGAGGGTAGGGGCTACACCTTC
CDR3: CASSYAVEGRGYTF

J: TRBJ2-2
D: NA
size: few
V: TRBV6-4
DNA: TGTGCCAGCAGTGACGGACAGAACACCGGGGAGCTGTTTTTT
CDR3: CASSDGQNTGELFF

J: TRBJ1-2
D: NA
size: NA
V: TRBV7-9
DNA: TGTGCCAGCAGCTTAGAGGGGTCGCGACTTAACTATGGCTACACCTTC
CDR3: CASSLEGSRLNYGYTF

J: TRBJ2-1
D: NA
size: once
V: TRBV11-3
DNA: TGTGCCAGCGGCCCGTCGCGGGGCTACAATGAGCAGTTCTTC
CDR3: CASGPSRGYNEQFF

J: TRBJ2-1
D: NA
size: few
V: TRBV6-4
DNA: TGTGCCAGCAGTGCGGGCACGGGAACTTACAATGAGCAGTTCTTC
CDR3: CASSAGTGTYNEQFF

J: TRBJ1-2
D: NA
size: NA
V: TRBV28
DNA: TGTGCCAGCAGTTTAGTTGCGGGAAACTATGGCTACACCTTC
CDR3: CASSLVAGNYGYTF

J: TRBJ2-3
D: NA
size: NA
V: TRBV6-5
DNA: TGTGCCAGCAGTTTGACAGGAGGCACAGATACGCAGTATTTT
CDR3: CASSLTGGTDTQYF

J: TRBJ1-2
D: TRBD1
size: once
V: TRBV4-1
DNA: TGCGCCAGCAGCCAAGTAACAGGGGGTTACTATGGCTACACCTTC
CDR3: CASSQVTGGYYGYTF

J: TRBJ2-1
D: TRBD2
size: NA
V: TRBV7-9
DNA: TGTGCCAGCAGCGTGGGACTAGCGGGAGGTGGTAATGAGCAGTTCTTC
CDR3: CASSVGLAGGGNEQFF

J: TRBJ2-6
D: NA
size: few
V: TRBV29-1
DNA: TGCAGCGTTGAAGATCGGGAGGTCCTGACTTTC
CDR3: CSVEDREVLTF

J: TRBJ2-7
D: TRBD1
size: NA
V: TRBV5-1
DNA: TGCGCCAGCAGCAGGACAGGGGGCTCCTACGAGCAGTACTTC
CDR3: CASSRTGGSYEQYF

J: TRBJ1-2
D: TRBD1
size: NA
V: TRBV11-2
DNA: TGTGCCAGCAGCTTAGGGGACAGTAGCTATGGCTACACCTTC
CDR3: CASSLGDSSYGYTF

J: TRBJ2-7
D: TRBD2
size: NA
V: TRBV30
DNA: TGTGCCTGGGACGGGCTAGCGGGGGGCGAGCAGTACTTC
CDR3: CAWDGLAGGEQYF

J: TRBJ2-5
D: NA
size: NA
V: TRBV27
DNA: TGTGCCAGCAGTGTACGACAGGGAGGCGAGACCCAGTACTTC
CDR3: CASSVRQGGETQYF

J: TRBJ2-2
D: NA
size: NA
V: TRBV14
DNA: TGTGCCAGCAGCCAAGTTTCAGCGGCCGGGGAGCTGTTTTTT
CDR3: CASSQVSAAGELFF

J: TRBJ1-1
D: NA
size: NA
V: TRBV4-2
DNA: TGTGCCAGCAGACGGACGGGGAACACTGAAGCTTTCTTT
CDR3: CASRRTGNTEAFF

J: TRBJ2-1
D: TRBD2
size: NA
V: TRBV13
DNA: TGTGCCAGCAGCTTAGACATTAGGGCGGGAGGATTTTACAATGAGCAGTTCTTC
CDR3: CASSLDIRAGGFYNEQFF

J: TRBJ1-1
D: NA
size: NA
V: TRBV2
DNA: TGTGCCAGCAGTGAAAGAGCCACCCGGAACACTGAAGCTTTCTTT
CDR3: CASSERATRNTEAFF

J: TRBJ1-1
D: TRBD1
size: NA
V: TRBV5-6
DNA: TGTGCCAGCAGGCGGTTTTCGACAGGGCGGTCTGAAGCTTTCTTT
CDR3: CASRRFSTGRSEAFF

J: TRBJ2-5
D: NA
size: NA
V: TRBV11-3
DNA: TGTGCCAGCAGCTCGGGGATCGGAGAGACCCAGTACTTC
CDR3: CASSSGIGETQYF

J: TRBJ2-1
D: NA
size: once
V: TRBV27
DNA: TGTGCCAGCAGTTTAGGGGGGCCGCGGAATGAGCAGTTCTTC
CDR3: CASSLGGPRNEQFF

J: TRBJ1-3
D: TRBD1
size: NA
V: TRBV5-4
DNA: TGTGCCAGCAGCCGGGGTTGGACAGGGGGGCGAAGCTCTGGAAACACCATATATTTT
CDR3: CASSRGWTGGRSSGNTIYF

J: TRBJ1-1
D: NA
size: NA
V: TRBV6-6
DNA: TGTGCCAGCAGCGGCAAGGGGGGGGACACTGAAGCTTTCTTT
CDR3: CASSGKGGDTEAFF

J: TRBJ2-7
D: NA
size: once
V: TRBV7-8
DNA: TGTGCCAGCAGGTTAGGGGGAACTCACTACGAGCAGTACTTC
CDR3: CASRLGGTHYEQYF

J: TRBJ1-2
D: NA
size: NA
V: TRBV7-2
DNA: TGTGCCAGCAGCTTAGGTGGCCTTAACTATGGCTACACCTTC
CDR3: CASSLGGLNYGYTF

J: TRBJ1-1
D: TRBD1
size: NA
V: TRBV28
DNA: TGTGCCAGCAGTTTCGCAGGGGGAGCTTTCTTT
CDR3: CASSFAGGAFF

J: TRBJ2-2
D: TRBD2
size: NA
V: TRBV28
DNA: TGTGCCACCCATCTAGCGGGAGGGCCCCGGGAGCTGTTTTTT
CDR3: CATHLAGGPRELFF

J: TRBJ1-1
D: TRBD1
size: NA
V: TRBV27
DNA: TGTGCCAGCAGTTGGACAGGGGACACTGAAGCTTTCTTT
CDR3: CASSWTGDTEAFF

J: TRBJ2-3
D: TRBD2
size: NA
V: TRBV5-4
DNA: TGTGCCAGCACCCTGCTTATGGCGGGAGGGGGCGATACGCAGTATTTT
CDR3: CASTLLMAGGGDTQYF

J: TRBJ2-5
D: NA
size: NA
V: TRBV5-6
DNA: TGTGCCAGCAGCTTGGCCGGGGGGACCCAGTACTTC
CDR3: CASSLAGGTQYF

J: TRBJ2-3
D: NA
size: NA
V: TRBV4-2
DNA: TGTGCCAGCAGCAGTTCTTTCACAGATACGCAGTATTTT
CDR3: CASSSSFTDTQYF

J: TRBJ2-3
D: TRBD2
size: NA
V: TRBV4-1
DNA: TGCGCCAGCAGAATATTAGCGGGAGGGCCTCATACGCAGTATTTT
CDR3: CASRILAGGPHTQYF

J: TRBJ2-6
D: TRBD1
size: NA
V: TRBV10-3
DNA: TGTGCCATAGGACAGGGAACCTCTGGGGCCAACGTCCTGACTTTC
CDR3: CAIGQGTSGANVLTF

J: TRBJ1-1
D: NA
size: NA
V: TRBV29-1
DNA: TGCAGCGTTGACCAAAGGAACACTGAAGCTTTCTTT
CDR3: CSVDQRNTEAFF

J: TRBJ1-1
D: NA
size: NA
V: TRBV6-1
DNA: TGTGCCAGCAGTGAAGTTTTAGGGCGGCAGGTAACTGAAGCTTTCTTT
CDR3: CASSEVLGRQVTEAFF

J: TRBJ1-3
D: NA
size: NA
V: TRBV30
DNA: TGTGCCTGGAGTGTAGCCCGGAACACCATATATTTT
CDR3: CAWSVARNTIYF

J: TRBJ2-2
D: TRBD2
size: NA
V: TRBV9
DNA: TGTGCCAGCAGACCTCGGGAGGGGCAACCCCCCACCGGGGAGCTGTTTTTT
CDR3: CASRPREGQPPTGELFF

J: TRBJ2-6
D: NA
size: NA
V: TRBV5-1
DNA: TGCGCCAGCAGCTTGCACTCTGGGGCCAACGTCCTGACTTTC
CDR3: CASSLHSGANVLTF

J: TRBJ2-3
D: NA
size: NA
V: TRBV23-1
DNA: TGCGCCAGCAGTCGTGGACGCCCGGGAGCCCAAGATACGCAGTATTTT
CDR3: CASSRGRPGAQDTQYF

J: TRBJ1-1
D: NA
size: few
V: TRBV6-5
DNA: TGTGCCAGCAGTCGCGGACAGAACACTGAAGCTTTCTTT
CDR3: CASSRGQNTEAFF

J: TRBJ2-1
D: NA
size: NA
V: TRBV2
DNA: TGTGCCAGCAGCCCTTGGAGGGGGAATGAGCAGTTCTTC
CDR3: CASSPWRGNEQFF

J: TRBJ2-3
D: NA
size: NA
V: TRBV5-4
DNA: TGTGCCAGCAGCTTTACAAGTGGACTCGAACCAGATACGCAGTATTTT
CDR3: CASSFTSGLEPDTQYF

J: TRBJ2-4
D: TRBD2
size: NA
V: TRBV25-1
DNA: TGTGCCAGCAGAGCGGGGGAGGGCAAAAACATTCAGTACTTC
CDR3: CASRAGEGKNIQYF

J: TRBJ2-7
D: TRBD1
size: NA
V: TRBV13
DNA: TGTGCCAGCAGCAAGGGACGGGGACAGTTGGGCGAGCAGTACTTC
CDR3: CASSKGRGQLGEQYF